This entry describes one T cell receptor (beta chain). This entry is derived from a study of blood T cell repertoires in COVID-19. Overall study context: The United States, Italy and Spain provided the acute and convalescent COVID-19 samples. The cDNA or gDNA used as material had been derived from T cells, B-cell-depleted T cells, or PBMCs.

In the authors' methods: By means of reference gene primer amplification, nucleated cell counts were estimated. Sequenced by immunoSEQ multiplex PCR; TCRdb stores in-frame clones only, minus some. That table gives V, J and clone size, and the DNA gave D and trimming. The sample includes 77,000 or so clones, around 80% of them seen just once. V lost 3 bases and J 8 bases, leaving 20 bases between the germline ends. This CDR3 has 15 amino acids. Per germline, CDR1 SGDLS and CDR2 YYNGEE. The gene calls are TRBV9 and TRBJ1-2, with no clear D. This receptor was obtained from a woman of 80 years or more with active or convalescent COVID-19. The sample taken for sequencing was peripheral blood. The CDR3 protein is CASSASPGFGEGYTF. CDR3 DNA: TGTGCCAGCAGCGCTTCGCCGGGGTTTGGGGAGGGCTACACCTTC.